Listed below are T cell receptor beta chains from one sample, sequenced in a study of vaccination and CD4 T cells after COVID-19. Which antigens these TCRs recognize remains unknown. TCRdb recomputed calls from the PCR reads with MiXCR, one row per CDR3 protein. The sample includes roughly 11,000 distinct CDR3 sequences, over 70% of them seen just once. Material: CD4+ T cells from blood, cultured in vitro. The receptors shown here come from a human donor who had recovered from COVID-19. Each CDR3 is given with its conserved first and last residue. Each record gives: J gene, D gene, V gene, clone size, CDR3 DNA, CDR3 protein. The D gene is left open where the match is weak. Not every row has a clone size; where given, it reads once, few, many or a size class.

J gene: TRBJ1-2; D gene: -; V gene: TRBV20-1; clone size: -; CDR3 DNA: TGCAGGGGGGTCCGGGGGTCGGCGGGTACCTTC; CDR3 protein: CRGVRGSAGTF
J gene: TRBJ1-1; D gene: -; V gene: TRBV4-2; clone size: medium-sized; CDR3 DNA: TGTGCCAGCAGCCAATCAAGGGGCGGTCACACTGAAGCTTTCTTT; CDR3 protein: CASSQSRGGHTEAFF
J gene: TRBJ2-3; D gene: -; V gene: TRBV6-1; clone size: -; CDR3 DNA: TGTGCCAGCAGTGAGTTAGGGGATACGCAGTATTTT; CDR3 protein: CASSELGDTQYF
J gene: TRBJ2-1; D gene: -; V gene: TRBV20-1; clone size: -; CDR3 DNA: TGCAGTGCTAGAGATCACGGGGGAGGAAACTCCTACAATGAGCAGTTCTTC; CDR3 protein: CSARDHGGGNSYNEQFF
J gene: TRBJ1-5; D gene: TRBD1; V gene: TRBV6-5; clone size: -; CDR3 DNA: TGTGCCAGCAGTTATGGCGGGACAGGGGGCAATCAGCCCCAGCATTTT; CDR3 protein: CASSYGGTGGNQPQHF
J gene: TRBJ1-2; D gene: -; V gene: TRBV11-3; clone size: -; CDR3 DNA: TGTGCCAGCAGCTTAGGTGGCTCCTATGGCTACACCTTC; CDR3 protein: CASSLGGSYGYTF
J gene: TRBJ2-2; D gene: -; V gene: TRBV2; clone size: once; CDR3 DNA: TGTGCCAGCAGTGCGACAGGGAGTAGCGGCACCGGGGAGCTGTTTTTT; CDR3 protein: CASSATGSSGTGELFF
J gene: TRBJ1-5; D gene: -; V gene: TRBV20-1; clone size: -; CDR3 DNA: TGCAGTGCACAATCCCGGGGGAAGGAGTATCAGCCCCAGCATTTT; CDR3 protein: CSAQSRGKEYQPQHF
J gene: TRBJ1-2; D gene: -; V gene: TRBV5-1; clone size: -; CDR3 DNA: TGCGCCAGCAGCTTGGCCACAGGGTCCGCTAACTATGGCTACACCTTC; CDR3 protein: CASSLATGSANYGYTF
J gene: TRBJ2-1; D gene: -; V gene: TRBV20-1; clone size: -; CDR3 DNA: TGCAGTGCTAGCTCTGGGAGGGGGTACAATGAGCAGTTCTTC; CDR3 protein: CSASSGRGYNEQFF
J gene: TRBJ1-2; D gene: TRBD1; V gene: TRBV5-1; clone size: -; CDR3 DNA: TGCGCCAGCAGCCTATGGGGGACAGACTATGGCTACACCTTC; CDR3 protein: CASSLWGTDYGYTF
J gene: TRBJ2-3; D gene: TRBD2; V gene: TRBV20-1; clone size: -; CDR3 DNA: TGCAGTGCTAGGGGGTGGGAGCGGGGATTGGATGCTACGCAGTATTTT; CDR3 protein: CSARGWERGLDATQYF
J gene: TRBJ1-6; D gene: -; V gene: TRBV27; clone size: -; CDR3 DNA: TGTGCCAGCAGCCTCTCGGACAGTAATAATTCACCCCTCCACTTT; CDR3 protein: CASSLSDSNNSPLHF
J gene: TRBJ1-6; D gene: -; V gene: TRBV7-9; clone size: once; CDR3 DNA: TGTGCCAGCAGCTTACCATCGACAGCAAATAATTCACCCCTCCACTTT; CDR3 protein: CASSLPSTANNSPLHF
J gene: TRBJ1-6; D gene: TRBD1; V gene: TRBV27; clone size: -; CDR3 DNA: TGTGCCAGCAGTTTGCGGCAGGGGGTCATTAATTCACCCCTCCACTTT; CDR3 protein: CASSLRQGVINSPLHF
J gene: TRBJ1-2; D gene: TRBD1; V gene: TRBV19; clone size: few; CDR3 DNA: TGTGCCAGTAGTCCCATGGACAGGGCGATCTACACCTTC; CDR3 protein: CASSPMDRAIYTF
J gene: TRBJ1-2; D gene: TRBD1; V gene: TRBV7-9; clone size: -; CDR3 DNA: TGTGCCAGCAGCCTCGGGACAGAACAAAACTATGGCTACACCTTC; CDR3 protein: CASSLGTEQNYGYTF
J gene: TRBJ2-2; D gene: -; V gene: TRBV6-1; clone size: once; CDR3 DNA: TGTGCCAGCAGTGAGTTGGGTTACACCGGGGAGCTGTTTTTT; CDR3 protein: CASSELGYTGELFF
J gene: TRBJ2-7; D gene: TRBD2; V gene: TRBV18; clone size: -; CDR3 DNA: TGTGCCAGCTCATCGACCGGGGGGGCCTACGAGCAGTACTTC; CDR3 protein: CASSSTGGAYEQYF
J gene: TRBJ2-3; D gene: -; V gene: TRBV6-2/TRBV6-3; clone size: -; CDR3 DNA: TGTGCCAGCAGTTACGACTTCGAGGATACGCAGTATTTT; CDR3 protein: CASSYDFEDTQYF
J gene: TRBJ1-5; D gene: -; V gene: TRBV6-1; clone size: few; CDR3 DNA: TGTGCCAGCAGTACCACTTCTCGTGGCAATCAGCCCCAGCATTTT; CDR3 protein: CASSTTSRGNQPQHF
J gene: TRBJ1-3; D gene: -; V gene: TRBV6-5; clone size: -; CDR3 DNA: TGTGCCAGCAGTTATTATGGTCGGGGCGCAGGAAACACCATATATTTT; CDR3 protein: CASSYYGRGAGNTIYF
J gene: TRBJ1-5; D gene: -; V gene: TRBV20-1; clone size: -; CDR3 DNA: TGCAGTGCTAGGGCGCAGGGGACTAATCAGCCCCAGCATTTT; CDR3 protein: CSARAQGTNQPQHF
J gene: TRBJ1-5; D gene: TRBD1; V gene: TRBV20-1; clone size: once; CDR3 DNA: TGCAGTGCTACATACCCGGACAGGGGCAATCAGCCCCAGCATTTT; CDR3 protein: CSATYPDRGNQPQHF
J gene: TRBJ2-7; D gene: -; V gene: TRBV20-1; clone size: few; CDR3 DNA: TGCAGTGCAACGACAGGCAGCTCCTACGAGCAGTACTTC; CDR3 protein: CSATTGSSYEQYF
J gene: TRBJ1-2; D gene: -; V gene: TRBV27; clone size: -; CDR3 DNA: TGTGCCAGCTGCCCGCAGGGGATCGGGGGCCACACCTTC; CDR3 protein: CASCPQGIGGHTF
J gene: TRBJ2-1; D gene: TRBD1; V gene: TRBV2; clone size: -; CDR3 DNA: TGTGCCAGCAGGACAGGGGGCTTTGGCGATGAGCAGTTCTTC; CDR3 protein: CASRTGGFGDEQFF
J gene: TRBJ2-7; D gene: -; V gene: TRBV6-1; clone size: -; CDR3 DNA: TGTGCCACCCGTCCCACCTCCTACGAGCAGTACTTC; CDR3 protein: CATRPTSYEQYF
J gene: TRBJ1-2; D gene: TRBD1; V gene: TRBV28; clone size: once; CDR3 DNA: TGTGCCAGCAGTTCCCTGCTGACAGGGGGCGTAGGAGGCTACACCTTC; CDR3 protein: CASSSLLTGGVGGYTF
J gene: TRBJ1-6; D gene: TRBD1; V gene: TRBV19; clone size: -; CDR3 DNA: TGTGCCAGTACCACACCGGGACAGGGCTCACCCCTCCACTTT; CDR3 protein: CASTTPGQGSPLHF
J gene: TRBJ1-2; D gene: -; V gene: TRBV2; clone size: -; CDR3 DNA: TGTGCCAGCAGTGAAGCTGGACTGATTAACTATGGCTACACCTTC; CDR3 protein: CASSEAGLINYGYTF
J gene: TRBJ1-1; D gene: TRBD1; V gene: TRBV20-1; clone size: -; CDR3 DNA: TGCAGTGCTCCCGGGACAGTCGGGACTGAAGCTTTCTTT; CDR3 protein: CSAPGTVGTEAFF
J gene: TRBJ1-6; D gene: -; V gene: TRBV11-2; clone size: few; CDR3 DNA: TGTGCCAGCAGCCCTGGGCTATCACCCCTCCACTTT; CDR3 protein: CASSPGLSPLHF
J gene: TRBJ1-5; D gene: TRBD1; V gene: TRBV28; clone size: -; CDR3 DNA: TGTGCCAGCACGAAGAAATGGTCGGGACAGGGGGCGAGGGGCAATCAGCCCCAGCATTTT; CDR3 protein: CASTKKWSGQGARGNQPQHF
J gene: TRBJ2-5; D gene: TRBD1; V gene: TRBV20-1; clone size: -; CDR3 DNA: TGCAGTGCTAGTGAGGGACAGGCCGTCCAAGAGACCCAGTACTTC; CDR3 protein: CSASEGQAVQETQYF
J gene: TRBJ1-1; D gene: -; V gene: TRBV7-9; clone size: few; CDR3 DNA: TGTGCCAGCAGCTTAATGCGTGGGAACACTGAAGCTTTCTTT; CDR3 protein: CASSLMRGNTEAFF
J gene: TRBJ1-5; D gene: -; V gene: TRBV12-3/TRBV12-4; clone size: -; CDR3 DNA: TGTGCCAGCAGCCTCGAACTCGGTCAGCCCCAGCATTTT; CDR3 protein: CASSLELGQPQHF
J gene: TRBJ2-7; D gene: -; V gene: TRBV19; clone size: -; CDR3 DNA: TGTGCCAGTAGTCTAGGGCACGAGCAGTACTTC; CDR3 protein: CASSLGHEQYF
J gene: TRBJ2-7; D gene: -; V gene: TRBV18; clone size: once; CDR3 DNA: TGTGCCAGCTCACCAATGACGACCATCGACGAGCAGTACTTC; CDR3 protein: CASSPMTTIDEQYF
J gene: TRBJ2-3; D gene: -; V gene: TRBV15; clone size: -; CDR3 DNA: TGTGCCACCAGCAGAGATAACCCGGGCCTGGGAGATACGCAGTATTTT; CDR3 protein: CATSRDNPGLGDTQYF
J gene: TRBJ1-2; D gene: -; V gene: TRBV28; clone size: -; CDR3 DNA: TGTGCCAGCAGTGCTGGCCCGGGGGCTCTCTATGGCTACACCTTC; CDR3 protein: CASSAGPGALYGYTF
J gene: TRBJ1-5; D gene: -; V gene: TRBV3-1; clone size: -; CDR3 DNA: TGTGCCAGCAGCCAGGGTGCGAGCAATCAGCCCCAGCATTTT; CDR3 protein: CASSQGASNQPQHF